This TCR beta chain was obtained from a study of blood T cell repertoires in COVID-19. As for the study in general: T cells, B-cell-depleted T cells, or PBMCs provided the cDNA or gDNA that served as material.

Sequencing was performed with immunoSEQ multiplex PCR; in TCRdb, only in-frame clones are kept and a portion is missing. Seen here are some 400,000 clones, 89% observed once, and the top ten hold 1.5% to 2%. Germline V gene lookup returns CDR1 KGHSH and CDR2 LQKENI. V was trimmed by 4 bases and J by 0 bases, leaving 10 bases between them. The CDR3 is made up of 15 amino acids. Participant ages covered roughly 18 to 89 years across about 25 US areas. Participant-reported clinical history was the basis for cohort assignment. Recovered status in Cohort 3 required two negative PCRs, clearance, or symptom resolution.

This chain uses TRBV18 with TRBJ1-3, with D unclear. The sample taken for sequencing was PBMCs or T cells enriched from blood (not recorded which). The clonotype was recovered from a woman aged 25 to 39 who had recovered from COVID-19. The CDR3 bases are TGTGCCAGCTCACTTACAGAATTCTCTGGAAACACCATATATTTT. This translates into CASSLTEFSGNTIYF.